The TCR beta chain under discussion was sequenced for a study of shared clonotypes between healthy human individuals. Points from the study as a whole: Generation of non-shared clonotypes was less probable than generation of clonotypes shared by all four donors. Clonotype sharing among donors was expected to depend on sequencing depth.

Using about 220 ng DNA, tens of thousands of T cell genomes, the sorted-subset replicate PCRs were run. Per the original data handling: Filtering differed since immunoSEQ provided only junctions, with no quality scores. TCRdb keeps only in-frame clones here, not all; method: immunoSEQ multiplex PCR. That table furnishes V, J and clone size, whereas the DNA furnished D and trimming. The table lists a few million clones, around 94% of them singletons, with over 0.12% in the top ten. As regards this clone: Its specificity is unknown.

V dropped 4 bases and J dropped 6 bases, with 11 bases sitting between them. CDR3 length: 13 residues. CDR1 and CDR2 (germline): PRHDT, FYEKMQ (reference sequence). The clonotype comes from a man aged 18 to 29 in good health. The chain combines TRBV13 with TRBJ2-3; D call uncertain. The specimen sequenced was naive CD4+ T cells sorted from blood. The subset here: CD45RA+ positively selected. CDR3 sequence (DNA): TGTGCCAGCAGCTCCCCCGACAAGGATACGCAGTATTTT. Translation gives CASSSPDKDTQYF. Complete variable domain (other parts from reference TRBV13 and TRBJ2-3): AAGVIQSPRHLIKEKRETATLKCYPIPRHDTVYWYQQGPGQDPQFLISFYEKMQSDKGSIPDRFSAQQFSDYHSELNMSSLELGDSALYFCASSSPDKDTQYFGPGTRLTVL.